This T cell receptor (beta chain) emerged from a study of vaccination and CD4 T cells after COVID-19. Oncomine TCR Beta short-read sequencing was applied to DNA from cultured CD4+ T cells. MiXCR, applied by TCRdb to the PCR reads, yields one record per CDR3 protein. The data show more than 15,000 distinct CDR3 sequences, with approximately 42% seen just once and about 27% held by the top ten. Treatment of the sample: roughly 11-day PBMC culture with coronavirus spike peptide pools or control peptides (ViraFEST assay). ViraFEST used peptide pools to expand antigen-specific T cells before TCR sequencing. In its sample, this clonotype was seen a few times. Antigen specificity is unknown. The CDR3 length is 19 residues. V lost 0 bases and J lost 0, with 15 bases in between. Germline V gives CDR1 SGHNT, CDR2 YENEEA. Overall study results and limits: Reactive clonotype counts went from median 21 after infection to a few dozen after vaccination, nonsignificantly.

V and J are TRBV11-3 and TRBJ1-6; perhaps TRBD1 as D (6 bases). The sample in question was CD4+ T cells from blood, cultured in vitro, obtained before SARS-CoV-2 vaccination. This receptor was taken from a human donor who received a COVID-19 vaccine. The DNA of the CDR3 is TGTGCCAGCAGCTTAGATCCCGGACAGTATAGCTCCTATAATTCACCCCTCCACTTT. Translated: CASSLDPGQYSSYNSPLHF.